This is a list of T cell receptor beta chains from one sample in a study of T cells in Graves' hyperthyroidism and ophthalmopathy. TCRdb ran MiXCR on the multiplex PCR reads and lists one entry per CDR3 protein. Of about 570,000 distinct CDR3 sequences in the sample, 14% were seen once. Sequencing was performed on blood. The receptors were sampled from a woman in her 40s with Graves' hyperthyroidism. The CDR3 runs from the conserved cysteine through the conserved F or W. D genes are given only for firm matches. Clone sizes are given selectively: once, few, many, or a class where the clone is expanded.

len	abundance	v_gene	d_gene	j_gene	CDR3aa	CDR3nt
15	-	TRBV7-9	TRBD2	TRBJ2-1	CASSLRDYSYNEQFF	TGTGCCAGCAGCTTAAGGGACTATTCATACAATGAGCAGTTCTTC
14	many	TRBV20-1	-	TRBJ2-5	CSARKPTGLETQYF	TGCAGTGCTAGAAAACCTACAGGGTTGGAGACCCAGTACTTC
15	-	TRBV7-8	TRBD1	TRBJ2-5	CASSYGQGRGETQYF	TGTGCCAGCAGCTACGGACAGGGAAGGGGCGAGACCCAGTACTTC
15	-	TRBV5-1	-	TRBJ2-2	CASSLEPPNTGELFF	TGCGCCAGCAGCTTGGAACCCCCGAACACCGGGGAGCTGTTTTTT
13	-	TRBV19	-	TRBJ2-5	CASSILGRETQYF	TGTGCCAGTAGTATTCTAGGGAGAGAGACCCAGTACTTC
16	few	TRBV20-1	-	TRBJ2-2	CSARDWVRAGTGELFF	TGCAGTGCTAGAGATTGGGTCCGGGCGGGGACCGGGGAGCTGTTTTTT
14	many	TRBV20-1	TRBD2	TRBJ2-7	CSAQATSGTYEQYF	TGCAGTGCTCAAGCGACTAGCGGGACCTACGAGCAGTACTTC
17	many	TRBV9	TRBD1	TRBJ2-1	CASSERGGLLPYNEQFF	TGTGCCAGCAGCGAGCGAGGGGGCCTTTTACCCTACAATGAGCAGTTCTTC
14	-	TRBV7-8	TRBD1	TRBJ1-4	CASSSGQPDEKLFF	TGTGCCAGCAGCTCGGGACAGCCAGATGAAAAACTGTTTTTT
16	many	TRBV7-6	TRBD2	TRBJ2-3	CASSLGLAGFTDTQYF	TGTGCCAGCAGCTTGGGACTAGCGGGGTTCACAGATACGCAGTATTTT
15	-	TRBV10-2	TRBD2	TRBJ2-1	CASSDSGRAKFEQFF	TGCGCCAGCAGTGATAGCGGGAGGGCCAAGTTTGAGCAGTTCTTC
16	many	TRBV11-2	TRBD2	TRBJ2-1	CASSARLAGDHNEQFF	TGTGCCAGCAGCGCGCGACTAGCGGGAGACCACAATGAGCAGTTCTTC
15	many	TRBV12-3/TRBV12-4	TRBD1	TRBJ1-6	CASSPPGQGTSPLHF	TGTGCCAGCAGTCCCCCGGGACAGGGGACTTCACCCCTCCACTTT
17	few	TRBV19	-	TRBJ2-1	CASRRTPTRGAYNEQFF	TGTGCCAGTAGGAGAACCCCGACCCGAGGGGCTTACAATGAGCAGTTCTTC
17	-	TRBV7-9	TRBD2	TRBJ2-1	CASSFSGTSLGGSEQFF	TGTGCCAGCAGCTTCTCCGGGACTAGCTTAGGAGGCAGTGAGCAGTTCTTC
14	once	TRBV4-2	-	TRBJ2-2	CASSQDPSIGELFF	TGTGCCAGCAGCCAAGATCCTTCTATCGGGGAGCTGTTTTTT
15	many	TRBV28	TRBD2	TRBJ2-1	CASSLGLAAVNEQFF	TGTGCCAGCAGCCTGGGACTAGCGGCGGTCAATGAGCAGTTCTTC
15	few	TRBV18	TRBD1	TRBJ1-2	CASSPLAGTDYGYTF	TGTGCCAGCTCACCCTTAGCCGGGACAGACTATGGCTACACCTTC
12	-	TRBV6-1	-	TRBJ2-5	CASSIAEETQYF	TGTGCCAGCAGTATAGCGGAAGAGACCCAGTACTTC
16	many	TRBV3-1	TRBD2	TRBJ2-3	CASSQGTSWATDTQYF	TGTGCCAGCAGCCAAGGGACTAGCTGGGCCACAGATACGCAGTATTTT
16	few	TRBV11-3	-	TRBJ2-5	CASSLGLSGGGETQYF	TGTGCCAGCAGCTTAGGGCTTTCAGGGGGAGGAGAGACCCAGTACTTC
18	many	TRBV5-5	TRBD1	TRBJ2-5	CASSAAGTATLYQETQYF	TGTGCCAGCAGCGCCGCCGGGACAGCGACTTTGTACCAAGAGACCCAGTACTTC
16	many	TRBV7-2	TRBD2	TRBJ2-3	CASSLVSGRAPDTQYF	TGTGCCAGCAGCTTAGTGAGCGGGAGGGCCCCAGATACGCAGTATTTT
16	-	TRBV9	TRBD2	TRBJ2-1	CASSVGGRSSYNEQFF	TGTGCCAGCAGCGTAGGCGGGAGAAGCTCCTACAATGAGCAGTTCTTC
16	-	TRBV3-1	TRBD1	TRBJ2-5	CASSQDTDRGGGTQYF	TGTGCCAGCAGCCAAGATACGGACAGGGGCGGTGGGACCCAGTACTTC
16	many	TRBV28	-	TRBJ2-3	CASSWERSSSTDTQYF	TGTGCCAGCAGTTGGGAGCGGTCCTCTAGCACAGATACGCAGTATTTT
15	many	TRBV5-1	-	TRBJ1-1	CASSSGLLMNTEAFF	TGCGCCAGCAGCTCCGGACTTCTAATGAACACTGAAGCTTTCTTT
14	few	TRBV6-5	-	TRBJ2-1	CASSYSGDYNEQFF	TGTGCCAGCAGTTACTCCGGGGACTACAATGAGCAGTTCTTC
13	many	TRBV20-1	-	TRBJ1-2	CSAPGRGQGGYTF	TGCAGTGCCCCAGGGAGGGGCCAAGGCGGCTACACCTTC
18	many	TRBV7-2	TRBD2	TRBJ2-2	CASSPDWASGRATGELFF	TGTGCCAGCAGCCCAGATTGGGCTAGCGGGAGGGCCACCGGGGAGCTGTTTTTT
17	few	TRBV5-5	-	TRBJ2-1	CASSEVSADLSYNEQFF	TGTGCCAGCAGCGAGGTCTCAGCGGACCTCTCCTACAATGAGCAGTTCTTC
14	-	TRBV4-1	-	TRBJ1-2	CASSHLQTNYGYTF	TGCGCCAGCAGCCATTTACAGACTAACTATGGCTACACCTTC
14	-	TRBV7-3	-	TRBJ1-1	CASRQTGGNTEAFF	TGTGCCAGCAGGCAAACGGGGGGAAACACTGAAGCTTTCTTT
17	many	TRBV20-1	TRBD2	TRBJ2-5	CSARDRTSGRGQETQYF	TGCAGTGCTAGAGATCGGACTAGCGGGAGGGGGCAAGAGACCCAGTACTTC
13	many	TRBV2	-	TRBJ2-5	CASSGQGQETQYF	TGTGCCAGCAGTGGGCAGGGGCAAGAGACCCAGTACTTC
17	-	TRBV10-1	TRBD2	TRBJ2-5	CASSEGTSGFYQETQYF	TGCGCCAGCAGTGAGGGGACTAGCGGGTTTTACCAAGAGACCCAGTACTTC
14	many	TRBV6-1	-	TRBJ1-1	CASSDRGRLGEAFF	TGTGCCAGCAGTGACAGGGGAAGGCTTGGTGAAGCTTTCTTT
14	many	TRBV6-2/TRBV6-3	-	TRBJ2-3	CASNPSFNTDTQYF	TGTGCCAGCAACCCTAGCTTCAACACAGATACGCAGTATTTT
13	few	TRBV10-3	-	TRBJ2-5	CAISESSIETQYF	TGTGCCATCAGTGAGTCTAGCATTGAGACCCAGTACTTC
12	many	TRBV3-1	-	TRBJ2-1	CASSQTGAEQFF	TGTGCCAGCAGCCAGACCGGGGCCGAGCAGTTCTTC
14	-	TRBV18	TRBD2	TRBJ2-7	CASSPTSVAYEQYF	TGTGCCAGCTCACCCACTAGCGTAGCCTACGAGCAGTACTTC
14	-	TRBV28	-	TRBJ2-5	CASSLTGFEETQYF	TGTGCCAGCAGTCTCACAGGGTTTGAAGAGACCCAGTACTTC
15	-	TRBV7-2	-	TRBJ1-2	CASSLTGPLDYGYTF	TGTGCCAGCTCCTTGACTGGACCTCTTGACTATGGCTACACCTTC
15	many	TRBV28	TRBD1	TRBJ1-2	CASINTGTGLDGYTF	TGTGCCAGCATCAACACCGGGACAGGGCTTGATGGCTACACCTTC
14	many	TRBV27	-	TRBJ2-7	CASSLEAGSLEQYF	TGTGCCAGCAGTTTAGAAGCGGGTTCTCTCGAGCAGTACTTC
15	many	TRBV7-3	TRBD2	TRBJ2-5	CASSFNRGSLETQYF	TGTGCCAGCAGCTTCAACCGCGGGAGTTTGGAGACCCAGTACTTC
18	many	TRBV7-2	-	TRBJ1-4	CASSLAGRGQTTNEKLFF	TGTGCCAGCAGCTTAGCGGGGCGTGGACAGACAACTAATGAAAAACTGTTTTTT
15	-	TRBV6-2/TRBV6-3	-	TRBJ2-7	CASSYDPDGFYEQYF	TGTGCCAGCAGTTACGACCCTGATGGCTTCTACGAGCAGTACTTC
13	-	TRBV11-2	-	TRBJ2-7	CASSLEGNNEQYF	TGTGCCAGCAGCTTAGAGGGGAACAACGAGCAGTACTTC